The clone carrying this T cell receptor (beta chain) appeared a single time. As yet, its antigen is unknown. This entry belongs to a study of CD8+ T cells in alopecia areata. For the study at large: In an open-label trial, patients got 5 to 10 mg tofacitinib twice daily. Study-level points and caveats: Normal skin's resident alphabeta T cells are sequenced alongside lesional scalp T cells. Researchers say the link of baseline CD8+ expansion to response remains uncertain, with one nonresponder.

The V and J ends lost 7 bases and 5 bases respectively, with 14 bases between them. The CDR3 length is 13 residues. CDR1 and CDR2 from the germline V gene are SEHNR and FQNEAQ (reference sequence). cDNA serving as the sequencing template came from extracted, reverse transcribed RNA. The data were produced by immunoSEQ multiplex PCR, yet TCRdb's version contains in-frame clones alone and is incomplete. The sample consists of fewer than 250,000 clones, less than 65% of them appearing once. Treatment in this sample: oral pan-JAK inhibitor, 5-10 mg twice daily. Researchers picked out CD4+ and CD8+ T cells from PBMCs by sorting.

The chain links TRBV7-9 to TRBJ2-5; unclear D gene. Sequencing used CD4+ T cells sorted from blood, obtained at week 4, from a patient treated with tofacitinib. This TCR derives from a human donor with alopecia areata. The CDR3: CASNSWVTETQYF. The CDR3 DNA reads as TGTGCCAGCAATTCCTGGGTGACGGAGACCCAGTACTTC.